These 11 T cell receptor beta chains came from one sample sequenced in a study of shared clonotypes between healthy human individuals. The protocol was immunoSEQ multiplex PCR, while the TCRdb copy is restricted to in-frame clones and leaves out a portion. The top ten hold approximately 0.13% of the sample, which has some 2,100,000 clones, 90% to 97% seen once. Source material: naive CD4+ T cells sorted from blood. Subset described: CD45RA+ positively selected. Receptors were obtained from a man aged 18 to 35 in good health.

The chain links TRBV7-2 to TRBJ1-5, with TRBD1 identical over 9 bases. CDR1 is SGHTA, CDR2 FQGNSA, per germline. V was clipped by 4 bases and J by 0 bases; unmatched bases: 4. The CDR3 is 16 amino acids. In DNA form, the CDR3 reads TGTGCCAGCAGCTCCGGACAGGGGAATAGCAATCAGCCCCAGCATTTT. Protein sequence: CASSSGQGNSNQPQHF.

The V gene is TRBV6-4, the J gene TRBJ1-5, with TRBD1 identical over 8 bases. The germline V gene has CDR1 MRHNA and CDR2 SNTAGT. Trimming removed 3 bases from V and 0 bases from J; junction bases left unmatched: 4. The CDR3 is 16 amino acids. The CDR3, as DNA: TGTGCCAGCAGTGAACAGGGGGGAAATAGCAATCAGCCCCAGCATTTT. It codes for CASSEQGGNSNQPQHF.

Worth noting for this clone: Different DNA sequences within this sample yield the same CDR3. The rearrangement joins TRBV18 to TRBJ2-5; no firm D call. This CDR3 comprises 12 residues. In germline, CDR1 is KGHSH, CDR2 LQKENI. V lost 6 bases to trimming and J lost 0 bases, with 5 bases between them. The CDR3 protein is CASSPNQETQYF. The CDR3 DNA reads TGTGCCAGCTCCCCAAACCAAGAGACCCAGTACTTC.

The chain uses TRBV6-1 and TRBJ1-6; 7 bases map to TRBD1. Losses at the gene ends were 2 bases for V and 7 bases for J; bases not matched to a gene: 8. CDR1 MNHNS and CDR2 SASEGT come from the germline V gene. The CDR3 extends over 16 amino acids. CDR3 residues: CASSEQPGTANSPLHF. The CDR3, as DNA: TGTGCCAGCAGTGAACAGCCCGGGACAGCCAATTCACCCCTCCACTTT.

This clone was recorded only once. The V call is TRBV30, the J call TRBJ2-7; D gene uncertain. The CDR3 has 13 residues. The V gene's germline CDR1 is GTSNPN and CDR2 SVGIG (reference sequence). Trimming shortened V by 5 bases and J by 0 bases, and 11 bases separated the two germline ends. The chain's CDR3 is CAWLRADSYEQYF. CDR3 nucleotides: TGTGCCTGGTTACGGGCGGACTCCTACGAGCAGTACTTC.

This sequence joins TRBV7-9 and TRBJ2-7; D is possibly TRBD1 (5 bases). The germline CDR1 and CDR2 sequences are SEHNR and FQNEAQ (reference sequence). There are 15 residues in the CDR3. Trimming removed 5 bases at V and 0 bases at J, with 14 bases between. DNA for the CDR3: TGTGCCAGCAGCCCGGCCCCGACAGTCTCCTACGAGCAGTACTTC. Its translation is CASSPAPTVSYEQYF.

J is TRBJ2-5 and V is TRBV6-6, with 7 bases aligning to TRBD1. The CDR3 length is 16 residues. Germline V gene data show CDR1 as MNHNY and CDR2 as SVGAGI (reference sequence). The V and J ends lost 2 bases and 1 base, in that order; junction bases with no gene match: 7. The CDR3 loop is CASSYPPPGGQETQYF. The CDR3 region has the DNA TGTGCCAGCAGTTACCCCCCTCCAGGGGGCCAAGAGACCCAGTACTTC.

The gene calls are TRBV18 and TRBJ1-6, with 7 bases matching TRBD1. The V and J ends lost 3 bases and 5 bases, in that order; junction bases with no gene match: 7. Germline CDR1 reads KGHSH; CDR2 reads LQKENI. The CDR3 length is 16 residues. CDR3 region: CASSPGTVHNNSPLHF. The CDR3 coding sequence is TGTGCCAGCTCACCCGGGACAGTACACAATAATTCACCCCTCCACTTT.

The table lists this clone with a count of one. The chain links TRBV9 to TRBJ2-5, with 7 bases fitting TRBD2. The length of the CDR3 is 17 residues. Unmatched junction bases numbered 12, after V lost 3 bases and J lost 1 base. Germline CDR1 is SGDLS and CDR2 is YYNGEE. The CDR3 region has the DNA TGTGCCAGCAGCGGGGGGAGGGCAGTATTAAGCCAAGAGACCCAGTACTTC. Translation gives CASSGGRAVLSQETQYF.

About this clone itself: Other DNA sequences within the sample encode an identical CDR3. V gene TRBV19 combines with J gene TRBJ2-3; D call uncertain. V was pared by 1 base and J by 0 bases, with 5 bases between. This CDR3 has 14 amino acids. Germline-derived CDR1 and CDR2 are LNHDA and SQIVND (reference sequence). As DNA, the CDR3 is TGTGCCAGTAGTATAGGGGGAAGCACAGATACGCAGTATTTT. Encoded protein: CASSIGGSTDTQYF.

The chain is built from TRBV28 and TRBJ2-7; no clear D gene. This CDR3 spans 14 amino acids. Germline CDR1 reads MDHEN; CDR2 reads SYDVKM. The ends were cut back, 3 bases at V and 6 bases at J, with 15 bases in the middle. The CDR3 protein is CASSFRATAPEQYF. The CDR3 nucleotides read TGTGCCAGCAGTTTTAGGGCTACGGCGCCCGAGCAGTACTTC.